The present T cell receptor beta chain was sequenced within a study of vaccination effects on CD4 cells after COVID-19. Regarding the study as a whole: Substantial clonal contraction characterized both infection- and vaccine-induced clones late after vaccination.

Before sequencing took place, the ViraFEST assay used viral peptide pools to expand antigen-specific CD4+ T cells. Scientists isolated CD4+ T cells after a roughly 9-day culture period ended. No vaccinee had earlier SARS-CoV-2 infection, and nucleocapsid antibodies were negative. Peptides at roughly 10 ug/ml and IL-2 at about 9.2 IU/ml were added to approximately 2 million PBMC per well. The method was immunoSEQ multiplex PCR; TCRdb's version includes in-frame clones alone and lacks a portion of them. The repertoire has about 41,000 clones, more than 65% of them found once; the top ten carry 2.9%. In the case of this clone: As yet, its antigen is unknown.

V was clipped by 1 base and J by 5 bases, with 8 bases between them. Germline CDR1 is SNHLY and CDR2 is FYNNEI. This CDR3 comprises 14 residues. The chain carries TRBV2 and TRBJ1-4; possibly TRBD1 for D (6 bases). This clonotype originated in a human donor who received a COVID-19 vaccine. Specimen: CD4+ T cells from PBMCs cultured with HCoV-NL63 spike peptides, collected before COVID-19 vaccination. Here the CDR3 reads CASSEGGGNEKLFF. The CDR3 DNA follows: TGTGCCAGCAGTGAAGGAGGGGGGAATGAAAAACTGTTTTTT.